This T cell receptor beta chain comes out of a study of siplizumab effects on memory and regulatory T cells. TCRdb's table, derived via immunoSEQ multiplex PCR, lists solely in-frame clones and lacks some. In the table there are around 100,000 clones, 92% of which are singletons. The origin of this receptor is a human donor in good health. Specimen: non-Treg CD4+ T cells sorted from blood.

The DNA for the CDR3 is TGTGCCAGCAGCGGCTACCGGGACAGGGCGCCCTACAATGAGCAGTTCTTC. It yields the protein CASSGYRDRAPYNEQFF. The chain uses TRBV5-4 and TRBJ2-1; 9 nucleotides line up with TRBD1. The CDR3 has 17 residues. Germline V lookup: CDR1 SGHNT, CDR2 YYREEE (reference sequence). V was pared by 4 bases and J by 2 bases, with 10 bases of the junction left unmatched.